This TCR beta chain emerged from a study of blood T cells in healthy people across ages. Trimming took 5 bases from V and 5 from J; bases not matched to a gene: 11. The V gene's germline CDR1 is DFQATT and CDR2 SNEGSKA (reference sequence). The CDR3 has 15 residues. This clonotype was seen more than once but under ten times. PCR was performed a second time for about 7 to 11 cycles using a sample-barcoded 5' primer and a J-beta primer mix. Each CDR3 protein gets one entry after TCRdb re-called the 5' RACE reads with MiXCR. The table lists fewer than 750,000 distinct CDR3 sequences, about 51% of them singletons, with approximately 13% in the top ten.

The sequenced sample consisted of blood. The J gene is TRBJ2-1, the V gene TRBV20-1; 8 bases fit TRBD2. The clonotype originates from a woman aged 80 or over in good health. DNA for the CDR3: TGCAGTGCTTCCCGCGGGGGGAGATACAACAATGAGCAGTTCTTC. Residues: CSASRGGRYNNEQFF.